This T cell receptor (beta chain) was sequenced for a study of blood T cell repertoires in COVID-19. Across the study: The analysed material was cDNA or gDNA that came from T cells, B-cell-depleted T cells, or PBMCs.

This clone is a singleton in its sample. Source study methods: Amplifying reference gene primers gave estimates of nucleated cell counts. The protocol was immunoSEQ multiplex PCR, while the TCRdb copy is restricted to in-frame clones and leaves out a portion. That table gives V, J and clone size, and the DNA gave D and trimming. The sample yields tens of thousands of clones, about three quarters seen once. The V end was cut by 1 base, the J end by 14 bases, with 13 bases between. Germline CDR1 and CDR2: SGHAT and FQNNGV. This CDR3 contains 12 residues. The TCR sequence derives from a woman between 70 and 85 years old with acute or convalescent COVID-19. The sample taken for sequencing was peripheral blood. This chain connects TRBV11-2 to TRBJ2-3, with a tentative D call TRBD2 (6 bases). CDR3: CASSLGGGLTYF. The CDR3 bases are TGTGCCAGCAGCTTAGGGGGAGGCTTAACGTATTTT.